This T cell receptor beta chain was obtained from a study of shared clonotypes between healthy human individuals. The table came from immunoSEQ multiplex PCR; TCRdb's copy has only in-frame clones and leaves some out. Here the sample spans 2.5 million or so clones, more than 80% being singletons. V was pared by 8 bases and J by 3 bases, with 6 bases of the junction left unmatched. The CDR3 is made up of 13 amino acids. Germline loops: CDR1 MNHEY, CDR2 SVGAGI. The clonotype comes from a man between 18 and 29 years old in good health. Sequenced: naive CD4+ T cells sorted from blood. Subset of the sample: CD45RA+ positively selected. V is TRBV6-5 and J is TRBJ1-2; 7 nucleotides align to TRBD1. In DNA, the CDR3 is TGTGCCAGCGGACGACAGGGTGACTATGGCTACACCTTC. Its protein product is CASGRQGDYGYTF.